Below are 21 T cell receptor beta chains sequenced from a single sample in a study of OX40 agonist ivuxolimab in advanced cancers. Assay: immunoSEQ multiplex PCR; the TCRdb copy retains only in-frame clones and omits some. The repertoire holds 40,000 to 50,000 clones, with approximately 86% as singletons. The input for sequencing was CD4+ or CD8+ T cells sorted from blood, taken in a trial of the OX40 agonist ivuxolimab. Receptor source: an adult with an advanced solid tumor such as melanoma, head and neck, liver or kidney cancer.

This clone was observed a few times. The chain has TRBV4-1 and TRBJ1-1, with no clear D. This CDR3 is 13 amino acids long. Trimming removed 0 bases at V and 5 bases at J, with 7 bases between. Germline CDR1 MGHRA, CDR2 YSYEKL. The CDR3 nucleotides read TGCGCCAGCAGCCAAGATCTTAAGACTGAAGCTTTCTTT. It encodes CASSQDLKTEAFF.

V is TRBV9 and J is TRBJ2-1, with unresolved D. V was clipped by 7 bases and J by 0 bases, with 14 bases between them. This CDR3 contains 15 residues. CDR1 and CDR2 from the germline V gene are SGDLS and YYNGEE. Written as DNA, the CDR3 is TGTGCCAGCGGGTCACCTACCACCTCCTACAATGAGCAGTTCTTC. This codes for CASGSPTTSYNEQFF. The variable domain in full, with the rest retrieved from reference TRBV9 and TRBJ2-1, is DSGVTQTPKHLITATGQRVTLRCSPRSGDLSVYWYQQSLDQGLQFLIQYYNGEERAKGNILERFSAQQFPDLHSELNLSSLELGDSALYFCASGSPTTSYNEQFFGPGTRLTVL.

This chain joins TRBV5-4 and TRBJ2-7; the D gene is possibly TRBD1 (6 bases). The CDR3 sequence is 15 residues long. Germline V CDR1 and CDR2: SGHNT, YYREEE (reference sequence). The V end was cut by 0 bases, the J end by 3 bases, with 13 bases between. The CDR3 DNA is TGTGCCAGCAGCTTGGAAGCACAGGGTGGCTACGAGCAGTACTTC. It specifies CASSLEAQGGYEQYF.

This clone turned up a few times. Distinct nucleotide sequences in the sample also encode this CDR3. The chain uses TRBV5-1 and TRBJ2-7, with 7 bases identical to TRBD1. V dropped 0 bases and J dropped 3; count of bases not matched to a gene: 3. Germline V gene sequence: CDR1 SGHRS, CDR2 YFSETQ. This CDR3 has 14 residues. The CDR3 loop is CASSLDRGHYEQYF. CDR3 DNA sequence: TGCGCCAGCAGCTTGGACAGGGGCCACTACGAGCAGTACTTC.

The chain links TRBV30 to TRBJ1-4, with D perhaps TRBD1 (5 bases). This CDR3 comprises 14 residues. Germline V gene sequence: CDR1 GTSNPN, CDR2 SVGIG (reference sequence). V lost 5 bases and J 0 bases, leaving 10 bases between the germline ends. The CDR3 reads CAWGGTPTNEKLFF. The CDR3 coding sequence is TGTGCCTGGGGAGGGACTCCAACTAATGAAAAACTGTTTTTT.

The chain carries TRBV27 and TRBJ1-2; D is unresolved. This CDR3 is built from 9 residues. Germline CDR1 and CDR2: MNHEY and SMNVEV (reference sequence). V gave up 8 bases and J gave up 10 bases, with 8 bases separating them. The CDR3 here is CASGNAYTF. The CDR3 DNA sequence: TGTGCCAGCGGGAACGCCTACACCTTC.

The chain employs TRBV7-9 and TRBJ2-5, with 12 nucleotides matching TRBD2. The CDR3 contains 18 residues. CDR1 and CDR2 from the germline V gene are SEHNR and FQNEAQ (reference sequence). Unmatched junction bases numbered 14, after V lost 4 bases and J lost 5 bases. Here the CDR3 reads CASSSESDWLAGGETQYF. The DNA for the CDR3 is TGTGCCAGCAGCTCCGAGTCCGACTGGCTAGCGGGGGGGGAGACCCAGTACTTC. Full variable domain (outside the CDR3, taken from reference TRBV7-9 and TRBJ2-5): DTGVSQNPRHKITKRGQNVTFRCDPISEHNRLYWYRQTLGQGPEFLTYFQNEAQLEKSRLLSDRFSAERPKGSFSTLEIQRTEQGDSAMYLCASSSESDWLAGGETQYFGPGTRLLVL.

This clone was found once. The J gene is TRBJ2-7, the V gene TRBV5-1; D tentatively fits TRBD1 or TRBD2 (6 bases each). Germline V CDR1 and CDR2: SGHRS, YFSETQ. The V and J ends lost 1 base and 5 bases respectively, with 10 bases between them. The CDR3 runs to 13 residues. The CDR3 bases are TGCGCCAGCAGCTTGAGGGGGGCCAACGAGCAGTACTTC. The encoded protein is CASSLRGANEQYF. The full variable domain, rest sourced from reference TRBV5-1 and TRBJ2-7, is KAGVTQTPRYLIKTRGQQVTLSCSPISGHRSVSWYQQTPGQGLQFLFEYFSETQRNKGNFPGRFSGRQFSNSRSEMNVSTLELGDSALYLCASSLRGANEQYFGPGTRLTVT.

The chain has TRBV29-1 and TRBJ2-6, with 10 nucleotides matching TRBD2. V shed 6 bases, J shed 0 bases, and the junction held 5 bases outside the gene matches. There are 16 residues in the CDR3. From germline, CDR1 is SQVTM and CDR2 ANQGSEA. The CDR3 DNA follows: TGCAGCGTGCTAGCGGGGGCCAGCTCTGGGGCCAACGTCCTGACTTTC. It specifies CSVLAGASSGANVLTF.

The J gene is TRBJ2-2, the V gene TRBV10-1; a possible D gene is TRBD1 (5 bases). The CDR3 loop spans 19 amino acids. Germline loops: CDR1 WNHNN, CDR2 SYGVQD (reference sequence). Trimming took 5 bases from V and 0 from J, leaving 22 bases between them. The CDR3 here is CASSKSRTTNYANTGELFF. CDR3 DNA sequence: TGCGCCAGCAGTAAATCTAGGACAACCAATTACGCGAACACCGGGGAGCTGTTTTTT.

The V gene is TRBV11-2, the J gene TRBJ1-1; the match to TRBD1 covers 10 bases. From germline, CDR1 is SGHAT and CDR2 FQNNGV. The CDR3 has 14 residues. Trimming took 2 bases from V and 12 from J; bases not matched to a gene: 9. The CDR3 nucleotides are TGTGCCAGCAGCTTATTCTCCCCGACAGGGGGCTCTTTCTTT. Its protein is CASSLFSPTGGSFF.

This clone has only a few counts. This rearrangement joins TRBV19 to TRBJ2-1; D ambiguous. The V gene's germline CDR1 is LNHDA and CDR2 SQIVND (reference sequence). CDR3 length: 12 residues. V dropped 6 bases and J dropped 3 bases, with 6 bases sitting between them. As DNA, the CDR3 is TGTGCCAGTAGCAGAAACTACAATGAGCAGTTCTTC. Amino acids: CASSRNYNEQFF.

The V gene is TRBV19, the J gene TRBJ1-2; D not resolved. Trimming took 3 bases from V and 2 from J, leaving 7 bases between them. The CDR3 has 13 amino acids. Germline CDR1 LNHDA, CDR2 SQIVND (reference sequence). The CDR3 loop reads CASSISVNYGYTF. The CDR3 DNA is TGTGCCAGTAGTATTTCGGTGAACTATGGCTACACCTTC.

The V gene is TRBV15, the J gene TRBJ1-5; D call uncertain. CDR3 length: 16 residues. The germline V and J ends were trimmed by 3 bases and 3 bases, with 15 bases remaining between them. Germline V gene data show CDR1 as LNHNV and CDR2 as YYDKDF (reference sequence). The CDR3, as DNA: TGTGCCACCAGCAGGTACAACGAGTGGGTCAATCAGCCCCAGCATTTT. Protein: CATSRYNEWVNQPQHF.

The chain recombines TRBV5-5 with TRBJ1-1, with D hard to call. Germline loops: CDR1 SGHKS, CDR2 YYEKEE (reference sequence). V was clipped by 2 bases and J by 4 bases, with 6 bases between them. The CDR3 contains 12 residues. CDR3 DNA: TGTGCCAGCAGCTTCCTGGGCACTGAAGCTTTCTTT. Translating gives CASSFLGTEAFF.

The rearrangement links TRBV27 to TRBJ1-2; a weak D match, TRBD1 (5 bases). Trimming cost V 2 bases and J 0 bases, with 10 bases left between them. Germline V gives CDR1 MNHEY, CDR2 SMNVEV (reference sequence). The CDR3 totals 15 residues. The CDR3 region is CASSLGGGANYGYTF. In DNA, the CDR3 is TGTGCCAGCAGTTTAGGGGGTGGGGCTAACTATGGCTACACCTTC.

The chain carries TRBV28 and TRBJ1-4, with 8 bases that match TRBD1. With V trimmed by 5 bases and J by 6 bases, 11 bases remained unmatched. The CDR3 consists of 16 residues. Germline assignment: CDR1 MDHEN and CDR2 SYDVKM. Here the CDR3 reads CASSQTPRGQDEKLFF. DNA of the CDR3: TGTGCCAGCAGTCAAACCCCCAGGGGGCAAGATGAAAAACTGTTTTTT.

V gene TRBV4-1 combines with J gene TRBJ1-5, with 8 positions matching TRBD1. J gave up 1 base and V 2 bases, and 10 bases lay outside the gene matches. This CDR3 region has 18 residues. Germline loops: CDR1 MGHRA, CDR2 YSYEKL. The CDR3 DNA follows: TGCGCCAGCAGCCAATTCCCATCGACAGGGGCAAGCAATCAGCCCCAGCATTTT. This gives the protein CASSQFPSTGASNQPQHF.

The DNA of the CDR3 is TGTGCCAGCAGCGTAGGAGACGGACTCTACGAGCAGTACTTC. Its translation: CASSVGDGLYEQYF. The gene calls are TRBV9 and TRBJ2-7; D is possibly TRBD2 (5 bases). The germline V gene encodes CDR1 SGDLS and CDR2 YYNGEE. The CDR3 loop spans 14 amino acids. The V end lost 0 bases, the J end lost 3 bases, and 10 bases lay between the germline ends.

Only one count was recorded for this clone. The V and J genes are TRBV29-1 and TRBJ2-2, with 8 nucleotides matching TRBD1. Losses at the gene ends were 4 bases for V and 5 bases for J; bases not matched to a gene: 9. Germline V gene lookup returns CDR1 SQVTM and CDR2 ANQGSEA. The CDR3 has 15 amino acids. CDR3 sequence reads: CSVGLGQGKTGELFF. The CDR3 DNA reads TGCAGCGTTGGACTAGGACAGGGAAAAACCGGGGAGCTGTTTTTT.

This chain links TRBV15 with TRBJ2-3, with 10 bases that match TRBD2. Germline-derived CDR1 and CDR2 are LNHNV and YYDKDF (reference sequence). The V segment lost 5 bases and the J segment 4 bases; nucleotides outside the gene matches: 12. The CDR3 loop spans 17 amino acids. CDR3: CATSPILAGALADTQYF. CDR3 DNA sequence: TGTGCCACCAGCCCAATCCTAGCGGGAGCCCTGGCAGATACGCAGTATTTT.